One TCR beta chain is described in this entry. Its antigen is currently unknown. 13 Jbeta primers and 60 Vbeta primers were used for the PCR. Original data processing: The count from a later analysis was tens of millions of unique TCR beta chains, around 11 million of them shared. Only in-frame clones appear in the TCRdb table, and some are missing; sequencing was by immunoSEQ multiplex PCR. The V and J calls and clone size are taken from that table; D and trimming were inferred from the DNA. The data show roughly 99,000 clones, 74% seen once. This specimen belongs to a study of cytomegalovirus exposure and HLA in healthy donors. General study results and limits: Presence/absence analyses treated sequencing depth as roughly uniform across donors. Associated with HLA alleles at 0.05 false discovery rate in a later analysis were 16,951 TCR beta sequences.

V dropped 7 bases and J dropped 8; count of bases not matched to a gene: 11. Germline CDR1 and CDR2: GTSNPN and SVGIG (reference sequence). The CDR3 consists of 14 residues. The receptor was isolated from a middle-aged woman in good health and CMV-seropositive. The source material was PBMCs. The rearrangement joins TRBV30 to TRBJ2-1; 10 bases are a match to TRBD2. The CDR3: CASERGGFWDEQFF. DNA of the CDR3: TGTGCCTCTGAGCGGGGGGGCTTTTGGGATGAGCAGTTCTTC.